This T cell receptor (beta chain) was retrieved from a study of blood T cells in healthy people across ages. For the second PCR, which ran for roughly 7 to 11 cycles, a sample-barcoded 5' primer and a J-beta primer mix were used. Every cDNA molecule carried a tag from a template-switch adaptor bearing 12 random nucleotides. Every sample gave at least 3 million paired-end reads containing CDR3. Each CDR3 protein gets one entry after TCRdb re-called the 5' RACE reads with MiXCR. The table records hundreds of thousands of distinct CDR3 sequences, 45% to 65% of them present only once. The CDR3 totals 16 residues. Trimming cost V 4 bases and J 0 bases; bases outside gene matches: 7. Germline V gene data show CDR1 as DFQATT and CDR2 as SNEGSKA (reference sequence).

Material: blood. The rearrangement links TRBV20-1 to TRBJ2-3; TRBD2 matches 10 bases. The sequence was collected from a man in his 60s in good health. The CDR3 here is CSAILPSGGSTDTQYF. CDR3 bases: TGCAGTGCTATCCTCCCTAGCGGGGGCAGCACAGATACGCAGTATTTT.